Described below is a single T cell receptor beta chain sequence and its context. Its antigen is not identified. A single base separates this from a much larger clone, so it may be a read error. The CDR3 runs to 14 residues. Trimming took 3 bases from V and 3 from J, leaving 10 bases between them. CDR1 and CDR2 (germline): SGHAT, FQNNGV. This entry comes from a study of response to subunit inactivated influenza vaccine. Broader study findings: Authors suggested each seasonal influenza vaccination recruits few new T cells.

TCRdb called the RT-PCR reads again in MiXCR, with one record for every CDR3 protein. Of 150,000 to 200,000 distinct CDR3 sequences in the sample, around 9% were seen once. The material was non-naive T cells sorted from PBMCs, obtained on the day of vaccination. The source of this sequence is a man aged 50 or older who received an inactivated influenza vaccine. V and J are TRBV11-2 and TRBJ2-3; D is undetermined. CDR3 coding DNA: TGTGCCAGCAGCTTTAAAGGAGAGACAGATACGCAGTATTTT. Translating it yields CASSFKGETDTQYF.